This is a list of T cell receptor beta chains from one sample in a study of naive and memory T cell subsets. TCRdb re-derived calls from the UMI-ligation and nested PCR reads in MiXCR, one entry per CDR3 protein. The data show 140,000 to 150,000 distinct CDR3 sequences, about a sixth seen once. Sequencing input: naive CD4+ T cells from blood. The origin of the receptors is a human donor in good health. The CDR3 runs from the conserved cysteine through the conserved F or W. A D gene is named only where the DNA matches it firmly. The size entry is marked missing in some rows and otherwise reads once, few, many or a size class.

D,V,J,size,CDR3,DNA
TRBD2,TRBV20-1,TRBJ2-1,-,CSARPGTSVSYNEQFF,TGCAGTGCTAGACCTGGGACTAGCGTCTCCTACAATGAGCAGTTCTTC
TRBD2,TRBV10-3,TRBJ2-7,few,CAITPGTSDYEQYF,TGTGCCATCACCCCCGGGACTAGCGACTACGAGCAGTACTTC
-,TRBV20-1,TRBJ1-6,-,CSTQQGLNNSPLHF,TGCAGCACCCAACAGGGCTTGAATAATTCACCCCTCCACTTT
TRBD2,TRBV20-1,TRBJ2-7,-,CSAHGRRPGGRADNEQYF,TGCAGTGCTCACGGTCGACGCCCGGGCGGGAGGGCCGATAACGAGCAGTACTTC
-,TRBV30,TRBJ2-7,-,CAWSPRFGEQYF,TGTGCCTGGAGTCCGCGGTTTGGAGAGCAGTACTTC
-,TRBV7-2,TRBJ2-5,many,CASRPANAYGETQYF,TGTGCCAGCAGACCGGCAAACGCCTACGGAGAGACCCAGTACTTC
-,TRBV21-1,TRBJ2-2,-,CASSPKPRSGRKTGELFF,TGTGCCAGCAGCCCTAAACCAAGAAGCGGGAGAAAAACCGGGGAGCTGTTTTTT
TRBD1,TRBV6-5,TRBJ1-2,-,CASSEHRGYNYGYTF,TGTGCCAGCAGTGAACACAGGGGATACAACTATGGCTACACCTTC
TRBD2,TRBV20-1,TRBJ2-2,-,CSASVAGGPTGELFF,TGCAGTGCTAGTGTAGCGGGAGGTCCCACCGGGGAGCTGTTTTTT
TRBD1,TRBV18,TRBJ2-1,-,CASSPTGANSYNEQFF,TGTGCCAGCTCACCTACAGGGGCCAACTCCTACAATGAGCAGTTCTTC
-,TRBV20-1,TRBJ1-2,-,CSVREDTGNYGYTF,TGCAGTGTAAGGGAGGATACGGGAAACTATGGCTACACCTTC
-,TRBV7-2,TRBJ2-1,few,CASSLDVKTIYNEQFF,TGTGCCAGCAGCTTAGATGTCAAAACGATCTACAATGAGCAGTTCTTC
TRBD2,TRBV6-6,TRBJ2-7,-,CASSRGTSGSIYEQYF,TGTGCCAGCAGCCGCGGGACTAGCGGGAGTATCTACGAGCAGTACTTC
-,TRBV4-1,TRBJ2-7,-,CASSHPPSNTYEQYF,TGCGCCAGCAGCCATCCCCCTAGCAACACCTACGAGCAGTACTTC
TRBD1,TRBV5-4,TRBJ2-3,-,CASSVGQGRGTDTQYF,TGTGCCAGCAGCGTGGGACAGGGAAGGGGCACAGATACGCAGTATTTT
-,TRBV20-1,TRBJ2-5,-,CSARDGQNQETQYF,TGCAGTGCTAGAGATGGTCAGAACCAAGAGACCCAGTACTTC
-,TRBV12-3/TRBV12-4,TRBJ2-1,-,CASTDTDSSYNEQFF,TGTGCCAGCACCGACACAGATAGCTCCTACAATGAGCAGTTCTTC
TRBD2,TRBV10-3,TRBJ2-7,-,CAISDPSGSSYEQYF,TGTGCCATCAGTGATCCCAGCGGGAGCTCCTACGAGCAGTACTTC
-,TRBV5-1,TRBJ2-5,many,CASSFGGQETQYF,TGCGCCAGCAGCTTCGGCGGCCAAGAGACCCAGTACTTC
TRBD1,TRBV7-9,TRBJ2-1,few,CASDRTGAYNEQFF,TGTGCCAGCGATCGGACAGGGGCCTACAATGAGCAGTTCTTC
-,TRBV20-1,TRBJ1-4,few,CSAQRVQANEKLFF,TGCAGTGCCCAGAGGGTACAAGCGAATGAAAAACTGTTTTTT
TRBD1,TRBV7-9,TRBJ1-4,few,CASSPGTGYEKLFF,TGTGCCAGCAGCCCTGGGACAGGGTATGAAAAACTGTTTTTT
TRBD1,TRBV28,TRBJ2-4,-,CASSGRDRGRDIQYF,TGTGCCAGCAGTGGGCGGGACAGGGGGCGCGACATTCAGTACTTC
TRBD1,TRBV10-3,TRBJ1-1,-,CAISAGGLGEAFF,TGTGCCATCAGCGCAGGGGGCCTGGGGGAAGCTTTCTTT
-,TRBV20-1,TRBJ2-7,few,CSGRAHSEQYF,TGCAGTGGCAGGGCCCATTCGGAGCAGTACTTC
TRBD2,TRBV5-1,TRBJ2-7,-,CASSSTSGSYEQYF,TGCGCCAGCAGCTCTACTAGCGGATCCTACGAGCAGTACTTC